What follows are 9 T cell receptor beta chains derived from one specimen sequenced in a study of T cells after yellow fever vaccination. TCRdb independently ran MiXCR on the 5' RACE reads; one entry per CDR3 protein. The data contain 550,000 to 750,000 distinct CDR3 sequences, approximately 13% of them singletons. The sequencing used PBMCs, collected on the day of the yellow fever booster vaccination. The receptors originated from a man aged 25-45 years who received the YFV17D yellow fever vaccine.

This clonotype was counted a few times. The rearrangement links TRBV6-1 to TRBJ2-5, with 8 bases that match TRBD2. This CDR3 is built from 14 residues. Germline V lookup: CDR1 MNHNS, CDR2 SASEGT. Unmatched junction bases numbered 8, after V lost 6 bases and J lost 5 bases. CDR3 nucleotides: TGTGCCAGCAGACCCACAGCGGGAGATGAGACCCAGTACTTC. Translating it yields CASRPTAGDETQYF.

This clonotype was seen at least ten times. This sequence joins TRBV18 and TRBJ2-5, with D possibly being TRBD2 (6 bases). Germline assignment: CDR1 KGHSH and CDR2 LQKENI. V was trimmed by 8 bases and J by 1 base, leaving 11 bases between them. The CDR3 runs to 13 residues. This chain's CDR3 is CASSPGVQETQYF. DNA of the CDR3: TGTGCCAGCAGCCCGGGGGTCCAAGAGACCCAGTACTTC. Using reference TRBV18 and TRBJ2-5 for the parts outside the CDR3, the full variable domain is NAGVMQNPRHLVRRRGQEARLRCSPMKGHSHVYWYRQLPEEGLKFMVYLQKENIIDESGMPKERFSAEFPKEGPSILRIQQVVRGDSAAYFCASSPGVQETQYFGPGTRLLVL.

The chain links TRBV12-3 or TRBV12-4 to TRBJ2-5, with 8 bases fitting TRBD2. The CDR3 is made up of 15 amino acids. After removal of 6 bases from V and 5 bases from J, the junction contained 11 bases not matched to a gene. Here the CDR3 reads CASRRTGGPGETQYF. DNA of the CDR3: TGTGCCAGCAGAAGGACGGGAGGGCCCGGTGAGACCCAGTACTTC.

The J gene is TRBJ2-1, the V gene TRBV6-2 or TRBV6-3; 14 bases are shared with TRBD2. The CDR3 extends over 17 amino acids. Trimming cost V 5 bases and J 4 bases; bases outside gene matches: 7. Looked up from germline, CDR1 is MNHEY and CDR2 is SVGEGT. CDR3 loop: CASSKGTSGRIYNEQFF. CDR3 in DNA: TGTGCCAGCAGTAAAGGGACTAGCGGGAGAATATACAATGAGCAGTTCTTC.

This clonotype was counted between two and nine times. The genes are TRBV20-1 and TRBJ2-5; unclear D gene. The V end was cut by 0 bases, the J end by 5 bases, with 10 bases between. CDR3 length: 13 amino acids. The germline gives CDR1 DFQATT, CDR2 SNEGSKA (reference sequence). The chain's CDR3 is CSARDFSIETQYF. The CDR3 coding sequence is TGCAGTGCTAGAGATTTTTCGATCGAGACCCAGTACTTC.

V and J are TRBV6-1 and TRBJ2-7, with TRBD2 identical over 8 bases. The CDR3 is 14 amino acids. The germline V gene has CDR1 MNHNS and CDR2 SASEGT. The CDR3 here is CASGEVAGGHEQYF. CDR3 DNA sequence: TGTGCTTCTGGGGAGGTTGCGGGAGGCCACGAGCAGTACTTC.

This clonotype was found a few times. V gene TRBV7-2 combines with J gene TRBJ2-7; 7 nucleotides match TRBD1. Germline V lookup: CDR1 SGHTA, CDR2 FQGNSA. This CDR3 spans 15 amino acids. V lost 1 base and J lost 4; bases outside the gene matches: 7. CDR3 loop: CASSLVKGTEYEQYF. In DNA, the CDR3 is TGTGCCAGCAGCTTAGTAAAGGGGACAGAGTACGAGCAGTACTTC.

This chain links TRBV4-2 with TRBJ2-5, with 11 bases that match TRBD2. This CDR3 spans 16 amino acids. V lost 1 base, J lost 1 base, and 2 bases stayed unmatched. Germline CDR1 LGHNA, CDR2 YNFKEQ. This CDR3 is CASSQGTSGLQETQYF. CDR3 nucleotide sequence: TGTGCCAGCAGCCAAGGGACTAGCGGGCTCCAAGAGACCCAGTACTTC.

This clonotype was detected only a few times. V usage is TRBV5-1 and J usage is TRBJ2-1; tentatively, D is TRBD1 or TRBD2 (5 bases each). This CDR3 is built from 14 residues. The V gene lost 0 bases and the J gene lost 5 bases, with 9 bases spanning the gap. Germline assignment: CDR1 SGHRS and CDR2 YFSETQ. This CDR3 is CASSLGGPDNEQFF. CDR3 nucleotides: TGCGCCAGCAGCTTGGGGGGACCAGACAATGAGCAGTTCTTC.